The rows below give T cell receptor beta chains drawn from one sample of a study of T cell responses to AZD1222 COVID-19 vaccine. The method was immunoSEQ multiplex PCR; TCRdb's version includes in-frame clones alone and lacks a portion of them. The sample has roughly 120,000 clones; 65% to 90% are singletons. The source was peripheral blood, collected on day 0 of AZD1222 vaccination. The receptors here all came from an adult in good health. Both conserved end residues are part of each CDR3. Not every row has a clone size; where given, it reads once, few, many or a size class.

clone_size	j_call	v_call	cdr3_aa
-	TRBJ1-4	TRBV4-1	CASSQDRPGEKLFF
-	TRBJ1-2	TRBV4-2	CASSQEGQGAINGYTF
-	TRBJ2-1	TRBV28	CASSLRGQGLYNEQFF
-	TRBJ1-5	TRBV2	CASSRDFLGNQPQHF
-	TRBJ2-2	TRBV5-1	CASSRGTGRLPGELFF
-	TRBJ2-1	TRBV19	CASSIDSGFNEQFF
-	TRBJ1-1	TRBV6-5	CASSRRGRTFF
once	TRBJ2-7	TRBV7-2	CASSLEAGLSYEQYF
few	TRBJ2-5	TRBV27	CASSRQGSETQYF
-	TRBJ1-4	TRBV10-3	CAINPGPPNEKLFF
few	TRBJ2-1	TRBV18	CASSGGGNEQFF
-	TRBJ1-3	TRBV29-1	CSVEQGFSGNTIYF
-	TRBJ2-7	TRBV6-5	CASSYSRSYEQYF
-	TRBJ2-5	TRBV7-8	CASSLGRDITLTQYF
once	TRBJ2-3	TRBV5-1	CASSGLVTDTQYF
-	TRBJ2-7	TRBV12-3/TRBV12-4	CASSRTSYEQYF
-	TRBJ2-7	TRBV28	CASSSTRTGGDEQYF
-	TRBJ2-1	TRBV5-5	CASRLSTSGGRGEQFF
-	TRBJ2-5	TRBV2	CASSEDRGYRETQYF
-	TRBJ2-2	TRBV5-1	CASSSPPRGMGATGELFF
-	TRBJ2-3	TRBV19	CASSIEGRGPDTQYF
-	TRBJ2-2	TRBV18	CASSPDSNTGELFF
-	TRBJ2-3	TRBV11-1	CASSSYSPDTQYF
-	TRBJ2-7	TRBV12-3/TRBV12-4	CASRRDSPDGQYF